This note documents a single T cell receptor (beta chain) sequence. This CDR3 spans 14 amino acids. Germline V gene sequence: CDR1 SQVTM, CDR2 ANQGSEA. J lost 6 bases, V lost 6 bases, and 10 bases had no gene match. The data were taken from a study of T-cell reconstitution after alpha-beta-depleted transplantation in children. A TCRbeta library incorporating unique molecular identifiers was prepared. TCRdb redid the calling of the PCR reads with MiXCR, one entry per CDR3 protein. The data contain some 530,000 distinct CDR3 sequences, around an eighth of them singletons. J is TRBJ2-3 and V is TRBV29-1, with TRBD1 matching over 9 bases. The receptor was derived from a human donor who donated a stem cell graft to a child with combined immunodeficiency. Here the sequenced sample was PBMCs from the stem cell graft donor, taken from the stem cell graft. The CDR3 nucleotides read TGCAGCGTAAGAGCCGGGACAGGGAGGGATACGCAGTATTTT. It is translated as CSVRAGTGRDTQYF.